Presented here are 20 T cell receptor beta chains from one specimen sequenced in a study of Ad26.COV2.S vaccination and SARS-CoV-2 variants. Assay used: immunoSEQ multiplex PCR; TCRdb lists only in-frame clones, some missing. The table includes hundreds of thousands of clones, roughly nine tenths detected once. Treatment given: 15 to 20 received Ad26.COV2.S at low or high dose, single or two shots; 5 received placebo; per-sample allocation not given. The samples date from day 63 after the first vaccine or placebo injection. The sequences come from peripheral blood, collected in a trial of Ad26.COV2.S vaccine versus placebo. Every receptor here comes from a person between 18 and 65 years old who received the Ad26.COV2.S COVID-19 vaccine or a placebo.

The chain has TRBV9 and TRBJ1-5, with TRBD1 identical over 7 bases. The ends lost 4 bases at V and 7 bases at J; junction bases unmatched: 11. Germline loops: CDR1 SGDLS, CDR2 YYNGEE. The CDR3 loop spans 15 amino acids. The CDR3 DNA reads TGTGCCAGCAGCCCAAGCCCCCAGGGGGGACAGCCCCAGCATTTT. Translated, it gives CASSPSPQGGQPQHF.

V gene TRBV11-1 combines with J gene TRBJ1-3; no reliable D call. Germline V gives CDR1 SGHAT, CDR2 FQDESV (reference sequence). CDR3 length: 15 residues. V lost 2 bases, J lost 0 bases, and 8 bases lay in between. The CDR3 coding sequence is TGTGCCAGCAGCTTACTAGGATACTCTGGAAACACCATATATTTT. Amino acid sequence: CASSLLGYSGNTIYF.

The genes are TRBV19 and TRBJ2-3; tentatively, D is TRBD2 (6 bases). The CDR3 has 13 amino acids. Germline values: CDR1 LNHDA, CDR2 SQIVND (reference sequence). V dropped 6 bases and J dropped 3 bases, with 10 bases sitting between them. Written as DNA, the CDR3 is TGTGCCAGTAGACTCCGGGGGACAGATACGCAGTATTTT. It encodes CASRLRGTDTQYF.

The V call is TRBV30, the J call TRBJ2-2; TRBD2 aligns across 8 bases. Germline assignment: CDR1 GTSNPN and CDR2 SVGIG (reference sequence). Trimming cost V 5 bases and J 5 bases; bases outside gene matches: 16. The CDR3 is made up of 17 amino acids. CDR3 sequence reads: CAWGPLDREGRTGELFF. The CDR3, as DNA: TGTGCCTGGGGTCCTCTGGACCGGGAGGGTCGGACCGGGGAGCTGTTTTTT.

The V call is TRBV6-5, the J call TRBJ2-2; 11 bases fit TRBD1. J gave up 4 bases and V 11 bases, and 9 bases lay outside the gene matches. Germline V gene sequence: CDR1 MNHEY, CDR2 SVGAGI. The CDR3 is 15 amino acids. This chain's CDR3 is CAASWDRGGTGELFF. The DNA of the CDR3 is TGTGCCGCTAGCTGGGACAGGGGGGGCACCGGGGAGCTGTTTTTT.

This chain connects TRBV19 to TRBJ1-5; possibly TRBD1 for D (5 bases). With 3 bases removed from V and 0 bases from J, the gap between germline ends came to 18 bases. This CDR3 contains 18 residues. Germline V CDR1 and CDR2: LNHDA, SQIVND (reference sequence). The CDR3 DNA follows: TGTGCCAGTAGTATCCGGGGCGATGGGGTGGGTAGCAATCAGCCCCAGCATTTT. Amino acids: CASSIRGDGVGSNQPQHF.

The J gene is TRBJ1-2, the V gene TRBV11-2, with D tentatively TRBD1 (5 bases). This CDR3 region has 14 residues. The V end was cut by 3 bases, the J end by 6 bases, with 14 bases between. Looked up from germline, CDR1 is SGHAT and CDR2 is FQNNGV. The CDR3, as DNA: TGTGCCAGCAGCTTCCTTAGGGACGGGAATGGCTACACCTTC. Residues: CASSFLRDGNGYTF.

V gene TRBV7-9 combines with J gene TRBJ2-7; D remains unclear. Germline V gene lookup returns CDR1 SEHNR and CDR2 FQNEAQ (reference sequence). The CDR3 is 11 residues long. V lost 5 bases to trimming and J lost 2 bases, with 4 bases between them. CDR3 loop: CASSPAYEQYF. The CDR3 coding sequence is TGTGCCAGCAGCCCGGCCTACGAGCAGTACTTC.

The chain recombines TRBV12-5 with TRBJ2-5; no definite D call. The germline gives CDR1 LGHNT, CDR2 FRNRAP. This CDR3 contains 12 residues. Trimming took 6 bases from V and 3 from J, leaving 8 bases between them. DNA of the CDR3: TGTGCTAGTGGCATCAGAGAAGAGACCCAGTACTTC. Its translation: CASGIREETQYF.

The chain is built from TRBV5-6 and TRBJ1-2; 10 nucleotides match TRBD1. The J segment lost 5 bases and the V segment lost 4 bases, leaving 14 bases of the junction unmatched. The CDR3 covers 17 residues. Germline V gene data show CDR1 as SGHDT and CDR2 as YYEEEE. The CDR3 loop is CASSAPDRGQGRYGYTF. CDR3 DNA sequence: TGTGCCAGCAGCGCACCCGACAGGGGGCAGGGGAGGTATGGCTACACCTTC.

V usage is TRBV10-1 and J usage is TRBJ1-1; D not resolved. Deletions cut 10 bases from V and 11 bases from J, with 17 bases between. Germline CDR1 and CDR2: WNHNN and SYGVQD (reference sequence). The CDR3 is 11 amino acids. The DNA of the CDR3 is TGCGCCACCTCGCTTGGGAAAGAGGCTTTCTTT. This codes for CATSLGKEAFF.

The chain carries TRBV30 and TRBJ2-7, with D possibly being TRBD2 (6 bases). Germline CDR1 is GTSNPN and CDR2 is SVGIG (reference sequence). Trimming shortened V by 1 base and J by 0 bases, and 13 bases separated the two germline ends. This CDR3 region has 15 residues. The CDR3 spells CAWSGQTAGSYEQYF. CDR3 bases: TGTGCCTGGAGTGGGCAGACAGCGGGCTCCTACGAGCAGTACTTC.

The chain links TRBV7-2 to TRBJ2-7; unclear D gene. V lost 3 bases and J 3 bases, leaving 3 bases between the germline ends. There are 11 residues in the CDR3. Looked up from germline, CDR1 is SGHTA and CDR2 is FQGNSA. The CDR3 protein is CASSLIYEQYF. As DNA, the CDR3 is TGTGCCAGCAGCTTGATCTACGAGCAGTACTTC.

This rearrangement joins TRBV4-2 to TRBJ2-7; D might be TRBD1 (6 bases). The V end lost 0 bases, the J end lost 4 bases, and 13 bases lay between the germline ends. The germline CDR1 and CDR2 sequences are LGHNA and YNFKEQ. The CDR3 is 15 amino acids. CDR3 loop: CASSQDRTAPYEQYF. CDR3 nucleotides: TGTGCCAGCAGCCAAGATCGGACAGCCCCTTACGAGCAGTACTTC.

This chain joins TRBV7-2 and TRBJ2-1; 8 bases line up with TRBD2. CDR1 and CDR2 from the germline V gene are SGHTA and FQGNSA. After removal of 11 bases from V and 6 bases from J, the junction contained 15 bases not matched to a gene. CDR3 length equals 15 residues. CDR3 in amino acids: CAGRGGSYSLNEQFF. The CDR3 region has the DNA TGTGCCGGACGGGGGGGCTCCTACTCCCTCAATGAGCAGTTCTTC. The full variable domain, in which reference TRBV7-2 and TRBJ2-1 provide the parts outside the CDR3, is GAGVSQSPSNKVTEKGKDVELRCDPISGHTALYWYRQSLGQGLEFLIYFQGNSAPDKSGLPSDRFSAERTGGSVSTLTIQRTQQEDSAVYLCAGRGGSYSLNEQFFGPGTRLTVL.

The chain links TRBV7-2 to TRBJ2-2; D is tentatively TRBD1 or TRBD2 (5 bases each). The CDR3 consists of 13 residues. V was clipped by 6 bases and J by 5 bases, with 10 bases between them. The germline CDR1 and CDR2 sequences are SGHTA and FQGNSA. DNA of the CDR3: TGTGCCAGCAGGGGGACGGATACCGGGGAGCTGTTTTTT. This gives the protein CASRGTDTGELFF. Using reference TRBV7-2 and TRBJ2-2 for the parts outside the CDR3, the full variable domain is GAGVSQSPSNKVTEKGKDVELRCDPISGHTALYWYRQSLGQGLEFLIYFQGNSAPDKSGLPSDRFSAERTGGSVSTLTIQRTQQEDSAVYLCASRGTDTGELFFGEGSRLTVL.

The CDR3 protein is CASSPRTYSSGNTIYF. CDR3 coding DNA: TGCGCCAGCAGCCCACGGACATATAGCTCTGGAAACACCATATATTTT. The chain couples TRBV4-3 to TRBJ1-3, with a weak D call TRBD1 (5 bases). The CDR3 has 16 residues. Germline CDR1 reads LGHNA; CDR2 reads YSLEER. V was clipped by 4 bases and J by 0 bases, with 13 bases between them.

The V and J genes are TRBV9 and TRBJ1-2; perhaps TRBD1 as D (6 bases). Germline CDR1 reads SGDLS; CDR2 reads YYNGEE. Deletions cut 3 bases from V and 3 bases from J, with 15 bases between. The CDR3 consists of 15 residues. CDR3: CASSARSDSDYGYTF. DNA for the CDR3: TGTGCCAGCAGCGCGCGCTCGGACAGCGACTATGGCTACACCTTC.

The chain uses TRBV2 and TRBJ1-6; perhaps TRBD1 as D (5 bases). Per germline, CDR1 SNHLY and CDR2 FYNNEI. The CDR3 has 15 amino acids. Trimming stripped 7 bases from V and 1 base from J, with 11 bases between. For the CDR3, the DNA is TGTGCCAGCACCAGGGAGGCATCCTATAATTCACCCCTCCACTTT. This gives the protein CASTREASYNSPLHF. The entire variable domain, with the rest obtained from reference TRBV2 and TRBJ1-6, is as follows: EPEVTQTPSHQVTQMGQEVILRCVPISNHLYFYWYRQILGQKVEFLVSFYNNEISEKSEIFDDQFSVERPDGSNFTLKIRSTKLEDSAMYFCASTREASYNSPLHFGNGTRLTVT.

The chain is built from TRBV6-6 and TRBJ1-1; D is undetermined. The CDR3 has 12 residues. Germline V CDR1 and CDR2: MNHNY, SVGAGI (reference sequence). V was shortened by 2 bases and J by 6 bases, with 7 bases between the two germline ends. In DNA form, the CDR3 reads TGTGCCAGCAGTTACCGTAACTCTGAAGCTTTCTTT. Translated, it gives CASSYRNSEAFF.